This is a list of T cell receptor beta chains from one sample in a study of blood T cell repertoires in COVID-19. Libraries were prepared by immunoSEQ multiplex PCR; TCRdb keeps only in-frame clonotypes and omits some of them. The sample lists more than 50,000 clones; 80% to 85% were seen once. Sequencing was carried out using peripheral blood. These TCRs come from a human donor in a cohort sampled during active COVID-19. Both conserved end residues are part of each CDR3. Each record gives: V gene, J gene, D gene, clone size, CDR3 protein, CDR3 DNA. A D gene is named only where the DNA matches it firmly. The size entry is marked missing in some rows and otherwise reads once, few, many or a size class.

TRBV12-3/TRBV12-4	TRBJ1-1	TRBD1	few	CASSRDRGHEAFF	TGTGCCAGCAGCCGTGACAGGGGGCATGAAGCTTTCTTT
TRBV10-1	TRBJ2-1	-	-	CASSARGINEQFF	TGCGCCAGCAGTGCCAGGGGTATTAATGAGCAGTTCTTC
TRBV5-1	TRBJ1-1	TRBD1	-	CASSYRDRVPNTEAFF	TGCGCCAGCAGCTACCGGGACAGGGTACCGAACACTGAAGCTTTCTTT
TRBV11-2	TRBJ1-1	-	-	CASSLEYSLNTEAFF	TGTGCCAGCAGCTTAGAATACAGCCTGAACACTGAAGCTTTCTTT
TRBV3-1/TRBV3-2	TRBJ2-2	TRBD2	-	CASSQDMSGGLTTGELFF	TGTGCCAGCAGCCAAGATATGAGCGGGGGTCTAACCACCGGGGAGCTGTTTTTT
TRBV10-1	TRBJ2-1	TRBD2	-	CASSAGSGTGAYNEQFF	TGCGCCAGCAGTGCGGGTAGCGGGACTGGGGCCTACAATGAGCAGTTCTTC
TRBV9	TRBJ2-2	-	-	CASSVAPANTGELFF	TGTGCCAGCAGCGTAGCACCAGCGAACACCGGGGAGCTGTTTTTT
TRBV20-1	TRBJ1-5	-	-	CSASSGQPQHF	TGCAGTGCTAGTAGCGGTCAGCCCCAGCATTTT
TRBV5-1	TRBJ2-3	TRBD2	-	CASSTSGGTNTQYF	TGCGCCAGCAGCACTAGCGGGGGGACAAATACGCAGTATTTT
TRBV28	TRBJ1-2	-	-	CASRLHGENYGYTF	TGTGCCAGCAGGCTCCACGGGGAAAACTATGGCTACACCTTC
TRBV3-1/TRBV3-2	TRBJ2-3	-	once	CASSQEAGTDTQYF	TGTGCCAGCAGCCAAGAAGCGGGTACAGATACGCAGTATTTT
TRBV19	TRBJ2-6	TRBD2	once	CASSIRWTSGGFYSGANVLTF	TGTGCCAGTAGTATTCGGTGGACTAGCGGGGGTTTCTACTCTGGGGCCAACGTCCTGACTTTC
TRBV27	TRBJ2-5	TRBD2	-	CASSSTSGGARETQYF	TGTGCCAGCAGTTCGACTAGCGGGGGGGCCCGGGAGACCCAGTACTTC
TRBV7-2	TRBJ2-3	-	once	CASSNIGTPGADTQYF	TGTGCCAGCAGCAACATCGGGACTCCCGGCGCGGATACGCAGTATTTT
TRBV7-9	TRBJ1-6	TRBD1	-	CASSRRTGDTYNSPLHF	TGTGCCAGCAGCCGGAGGACAGGGGACACCTATAATTCACCCCTCCACTTT
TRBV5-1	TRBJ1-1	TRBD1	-	CASSLWRTGMKEAFF	TGCGCCAGCAGCTTGTGGAGGACAGGGATGAAAGAAGCTTTCTTT
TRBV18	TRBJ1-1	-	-	CASSPRRGEGDFF	TGTGCCAGCTCACCACGGAGAGGTGAGGGGGATTTCTTT
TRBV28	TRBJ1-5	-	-	CASVRQVGQPQHF	TGTGCCAGCGTAAGGCAGGTCGGTCAGCCCCAGCATTTT
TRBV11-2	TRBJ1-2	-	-	CASSPVSGIQGGYTF	TGTGCCAGCAGCCCTGTTAGTGGGATTCAGGGAGGCTACACCTTC
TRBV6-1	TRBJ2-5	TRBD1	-	CASSDLFRQGDETQYF	TGTGCCAGCAGTGACCTCTTCCGACAGGGGGATGAGACCCAGTACTTC
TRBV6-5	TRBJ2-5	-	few	CASSYGGGRETQYF	TGTGCCAGCAGTTATGGAGGGGGCCGGGAGACCCAGTACTTC
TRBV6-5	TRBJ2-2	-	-	CASLGRINTGELFF	TGTGCCAGCCTGGGCAGGATTAACACCGGGGAGCTGTTTTTT
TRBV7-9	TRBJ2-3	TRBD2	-	CASSPLNSGVSRTDTQYF	TGTGCCAGCAGCCCGCTAAATAGCGGGGTTAGCCGCACAGATACGCAGTATTTT
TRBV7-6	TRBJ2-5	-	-	CASSLGWGPQETQYF	TGTGCCAGCAGCTTAGGATGGGGGCCACAAGAGACCCAGTACTTC
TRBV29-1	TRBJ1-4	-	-	CSGGPGRDGEKLFF	TGCAGCGGCGGGCCGGGGAGGGACGGTGAAAAACTGTTTTTT
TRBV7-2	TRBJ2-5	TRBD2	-	CASSLEVAGGTQETQYF	TGTGCCAGCAGCTTAGAGGTAGCGGGGGGCACCCAAGAGACCCAGTACTTC
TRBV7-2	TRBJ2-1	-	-	CASSPTGTRLNEQFF	TGTGCCAGCAGCCCAACCGGGACTCGCCTCAATGAGCAGTTCTTC
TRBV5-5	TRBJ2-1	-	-	CASSSRTIESYNEQFF	TGTGCCAGCAGCTCGCGGACTATCGAATCCTACAATGAGCAGTTCTTC
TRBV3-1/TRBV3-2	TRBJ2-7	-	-	CASSPASASSYEQYF	TGTGCCAGCAGCCCCGCTAGCGCGAGCTCCTACGAGCAGTACTTC
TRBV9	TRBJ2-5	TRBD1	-	CASSAGQVQETQYF	TGTGCCAGCAGCGCCGGACAGGTCCAAGAGACCCAGTACTTC
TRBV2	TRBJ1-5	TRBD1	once	CASRNRGLQPQHF	TGTGCCAGCCGGAACAGGGGGCTTCAGCCCCAGCATTTT
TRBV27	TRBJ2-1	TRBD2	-	CASSSGIWTSGANEQFF	TGTGCCAGCAGTTCGGGCATATGGACTAGCGGGGCCAATGAGCAGTTCTTC
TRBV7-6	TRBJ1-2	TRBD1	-	CASSLTGANYGYTF	TGTGCCAGCAGCTTAACAGGGGCTAACTATGGCTACACCTTC
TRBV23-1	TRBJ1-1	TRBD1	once	CASSQSRQGGIYTEAFF	TGCGCCAGCAGTCAATCGAGACAGGGGGGAATATACACTGAAGCTTTCTTT
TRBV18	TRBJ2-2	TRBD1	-	CASSPTTGATGELFF	TGTGCCAGCTCACCAACAACAGGGGCAACCGGGGAGCTGTTTTTT
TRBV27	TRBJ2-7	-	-	CASSRVRPRTRSSYEQYF	TGTGCCAGCAGTCGGGTTCGCCCCAGAACGAGGAGCTCCTACGAGCAGTACTTC
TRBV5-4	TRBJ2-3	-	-	CASSWPQAVTQYF	TGTGCCAGCAGCTGGCCACAAGCGGTAACGCAGTATTTT
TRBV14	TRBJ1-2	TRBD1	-	CASSQGLPGQYGYTF	TGTGCCAGCAGCCAAGGCCTGCCGGGACAGTATGGCTACACCTTC
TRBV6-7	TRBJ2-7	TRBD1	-	CASKIRGQGYEQYF	TGTGCCAGCAAAATCAGGGGGCAGGGCTACGAGCAGTACTTC
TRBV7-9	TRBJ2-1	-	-	CASSLDAGSEQFF	TGTGCCAGCAGCTTGGACGCGGGGAGTGAGCAGTTCTTC
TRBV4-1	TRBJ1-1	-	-	CASSQGAAGGTEAFF	TGCGCCAGCAGCCAAGGGGCGGCGGGGGGCACTGAAGCTTTCTTT
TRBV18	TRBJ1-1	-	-	CASSGEYTEAFF	TGTGCCAGCTCCGGGGAGTACACTGAAGCTTTCTTT
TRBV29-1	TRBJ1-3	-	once	CSIRGGQGNTIYF	TGCAGCATCCGGGGGGGGCAGGGAAACACCATATATTTT
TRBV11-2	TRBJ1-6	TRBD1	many	CASSGLRGRKSPLHF	TGTGCCAGCAGCGGATTGAGGGGGCGAAAGTCACCCCTCCACTTT
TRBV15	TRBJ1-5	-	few	CATSIGNQPQHF	TGTGCCACCAGTATAGGCAATCAGCCCCAGCATTTT
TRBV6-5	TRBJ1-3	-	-	CASSTPREGDTIYF	TGTGCCAGCAGTACGCCCAGGGAGGGGGACACCATATATTTT
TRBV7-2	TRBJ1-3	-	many	CASSIRVSDTIYF	TGTGCCAGCAGTATCAGGGTATCGGACACCATATATTTT
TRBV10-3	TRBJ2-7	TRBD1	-	CAISVGQDYEQYF	TGTGCCATCAGTGTCGGACAGGATTACGAGCAGTACTTC
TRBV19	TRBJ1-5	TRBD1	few	CASSPRTGSSQPQHF	TGTGCCAGTAGTCCGCGGACAGGGAGTAGTCAGCCCCAGCATTTT
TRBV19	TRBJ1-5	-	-	CASRVRRDKNQPQHF	TGTGCCAGTAGAGTGCGCCGGGACAAAAATCAGCCCCAGCATTTT
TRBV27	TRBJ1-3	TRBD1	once	CASRQQGGNTIYF	TGTGCCAGCAGACAACAGGGGGGAAACACCATATATTTT
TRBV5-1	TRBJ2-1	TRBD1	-	CASSGWDRGFDEQFF	TGCGCCAGCAGCGGGTGGGACAGGGGGTTTGATGAGCAGTTCTTC
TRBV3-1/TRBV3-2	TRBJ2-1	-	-	CASSQDGSGVKFF	TGTGCCAGCAGCCAAGACGGATCGGGGGTGAAGTTCTTC
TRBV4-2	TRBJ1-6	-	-	CASSQDHRADYNSPLHF	TGTGCCAGCAGCCAAGATCACAGGGCCGACTATAATTCACCCCTCCACTTT
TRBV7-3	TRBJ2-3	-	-	CASSGTYLSTDTQYF	TGTGCCAGCAGCGGTACCTACCTTAGCACAGATACGCAGTATTTT
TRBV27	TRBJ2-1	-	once	CASSPGRGISNEQFF	TGTGCCAGCAGCCCCGGTCGGGGTATCAGCAATGAGCAGTTCTTC
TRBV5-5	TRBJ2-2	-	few	CASSLDAGLTGELFF	TGTGCCAGCAGCTTGGATGCCGGGTTAACCGGGGAGCTGTTTTTT
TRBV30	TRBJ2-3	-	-	CAWTPPGGLTDTQYF	TGTGCCTGGACCCCCCCCGGGGGGCTTACAGATACGCAGTATTTT
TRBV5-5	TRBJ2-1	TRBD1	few	CASSQTGTGLDEQFF	TGTGCCAGCAGCCAAACTGGGACAGGGCTTGATGAGCAGTTCTTC